Each of the 8 T cell receptor beta chains below was sequenced from the same sample in a study of T cells after yellow fever vaccination. TCRdb processed the 5' RACE reads anew with MiXCR; each CDR3 protein has one entry. This sample has 40,000 or so distinct CDR3 sequences; 6.8% occur once, and the top ten carry 15%. The specimen was CD8+ T cells not binding an NS4B(214-222) dextramer, sorted from PBMCs, collected 45 days after the yellow fever booster vaccination. These receptors all come from a man aged 25 to 40 who received the YFV17D yellow fever vaccine.

By frequency in the sample, this clonotype is medium-sized (0.01 to 0.1%). The chain uses TRBV5-4 and TRBJ1-2; D possibly corresponds to TRBD1 (5 bases). This CDR3 has 15 amino acids. Germline CDR1 and CDR2: SGHNT and YYREEE (reference sequence). With 0 bases removed from V and 7 bases from J, the gap between germline ends came to 16 bases. The CDR3 DNA follows: TGTGCCAGCAGCTTGGGGGCAGGGCCGTCCGGTGGCTACACCTTC. The encoded protein is CASSLGAGPSGGYTF.

This clonotype came up many times. The chain links TRBV19 to TRBJ2-7; D is possibly TRBD1 (5 bases). The CDR3 is 13 amino acids. Germline CDR1 reads LNHDA; CDR2 reads SQIVND (reference sequence). V was shortened by 7 bases and J by 3 bases, with 13 bases between the two germline ends. As DNA, the CDR3 is TGTGCCAGTAAGGGGAAAAACCTCTACGAGCAGTACTTC. Translating gives CASKGKNLYEQYF.

The CDR3 nucleotides are TGTGCCAGCAGTTCAGCGGGGGCCTACAATGAGCAGTTCTTC. Protein: CASSSAGAYNEQFF. This chain uses TRBV12-3 or TRBV12-4 with TRBJ2-1; 8 bases fit TRBD2. V lost 4 bases, J lost 2 bases, and 1 base stayed unmatched. The length of the CDR3 is 14 residues.

This clonotype was seen many times. The V gene is TRBV29-1, the J gene TRBJ2-7; D unclear. The germline CDR1 and CDR2 sequences are SQVTM and ANQGSEA. This CDR3 spans 12 amino acids. Trimming stripped 6 bases from V and 0 bases from J, with 9 bases between. CDR3: CSVAPSSYEQYF. The CDR3 nucleotides are TGCAGCGTAGCACCGAGCTCCTACGAGCAGTACTTC.

Ten or more counts support this clonotype. This sequence joins TRBV4-3 and TRBJ1-2, with a possible D match to TRBD1 (5 bases). In germline, CDR1 is LGHNA, CDR2 YSLEER. The V and J ends lost 1 base and 8 bases respectively, with 11 bases between them. The CDR3 has 13 residues. The CDR3 coding sequence is TGCGCCAGCAGCCAAGTCGAAGGGGAAGGCTACACCTTC. Protein sequence: CASSQVEGEGYTF.

This clonotype was counted ten times or more. The chain carries TRBV27 and TRBJ2-1; D might be TRBD1 (6 bases). CDR1 is MNHEY, CDR2 SMNVEV, per germline (reference sequence). The CDR3 runs to 19 residues. With 5 bases removed from V and 0 bases from J, the gap between germline ends came to 23 bases. The CDR3 here is CASSPWTETRPSSYNEQFF. The CDR3 DNA reads TGTGCCAGCAGTCCATGGACAGAAACGAGACCAAGCTCCTACAATGAGCAGTTCTTC.

This clonotype was seen many times. The rearrangement links TRBV4-2 to TRBJ1-1; unclear D gene. CDR1 is LGHNA and CDR2 is YNFKEQ in the germline V gene. The V gene lost 0 bases and the J gene lost 1 base, with 9 bases spanning the gap. There are 15 residues in the CDR3. CDR3 residues: CASSQDGSGNTEAFF. As DNA, the CDR3 is TGTGCCAGCAGCCAAGACGGATCAGGGAACACTGAAGCTTTCTTT.

The chain links TRBV5-1 to TRBJ2-5, with 7 bases fitting TRBD2. Per germline, CDR1 SGHRS and CDR2 YFSETQ. The V gene end was trimmed by 6 bases and the J gene end by 3 bases; junction bases not matched to a gene: 14. This CDR3 has 16 amino acids. CDR3 DNA sequence: TGCGCCAGCACCCCCCCTCTCCGGGGGGTCGAAGAGACCCAGTACTTC. Protein sequence: CASTPPLRGVEETQYF.